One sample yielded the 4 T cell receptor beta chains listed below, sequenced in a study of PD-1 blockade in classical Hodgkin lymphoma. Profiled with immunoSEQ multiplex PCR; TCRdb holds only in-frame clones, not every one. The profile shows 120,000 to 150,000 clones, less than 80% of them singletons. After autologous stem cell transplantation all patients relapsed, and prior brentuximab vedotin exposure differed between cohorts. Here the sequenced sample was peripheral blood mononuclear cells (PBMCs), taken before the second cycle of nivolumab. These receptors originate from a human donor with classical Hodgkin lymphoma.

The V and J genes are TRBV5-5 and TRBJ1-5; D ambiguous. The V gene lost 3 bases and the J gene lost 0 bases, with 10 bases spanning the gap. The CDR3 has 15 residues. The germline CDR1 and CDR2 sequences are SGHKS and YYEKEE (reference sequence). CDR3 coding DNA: TGTGCCAGCAGCTCTGACGGAAATAGCAATCAGCCCCAGCATTTT. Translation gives CASSSDGNSNQPQHF.

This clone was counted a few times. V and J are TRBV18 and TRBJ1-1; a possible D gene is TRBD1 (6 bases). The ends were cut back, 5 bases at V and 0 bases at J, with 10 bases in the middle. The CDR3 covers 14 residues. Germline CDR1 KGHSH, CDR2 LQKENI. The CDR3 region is CASSSWTVNTEAFF. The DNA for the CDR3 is TGTGCCAGCTCATCTTGGACAGTGAACACTGAAGCTTTCTTT.

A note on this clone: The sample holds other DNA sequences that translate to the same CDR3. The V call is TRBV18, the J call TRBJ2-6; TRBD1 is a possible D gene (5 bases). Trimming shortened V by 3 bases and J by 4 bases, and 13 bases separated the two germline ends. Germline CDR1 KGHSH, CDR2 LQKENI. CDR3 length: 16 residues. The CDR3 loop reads CASSPLQGSGANVLTF. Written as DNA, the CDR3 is TGTGCCAGCTCACCGCTTCAGGGCTCCGGGGCCAACGTCCTGACTTTC.

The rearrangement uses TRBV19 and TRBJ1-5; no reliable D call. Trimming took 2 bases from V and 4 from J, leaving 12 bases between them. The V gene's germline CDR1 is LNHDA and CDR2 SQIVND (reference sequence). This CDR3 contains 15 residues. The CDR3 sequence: CASSIFGLANQPQHF. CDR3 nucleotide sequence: TGTGCCAGTAGTATATTCGGACTTGCAAATCAGCCCCAGCATTTT.